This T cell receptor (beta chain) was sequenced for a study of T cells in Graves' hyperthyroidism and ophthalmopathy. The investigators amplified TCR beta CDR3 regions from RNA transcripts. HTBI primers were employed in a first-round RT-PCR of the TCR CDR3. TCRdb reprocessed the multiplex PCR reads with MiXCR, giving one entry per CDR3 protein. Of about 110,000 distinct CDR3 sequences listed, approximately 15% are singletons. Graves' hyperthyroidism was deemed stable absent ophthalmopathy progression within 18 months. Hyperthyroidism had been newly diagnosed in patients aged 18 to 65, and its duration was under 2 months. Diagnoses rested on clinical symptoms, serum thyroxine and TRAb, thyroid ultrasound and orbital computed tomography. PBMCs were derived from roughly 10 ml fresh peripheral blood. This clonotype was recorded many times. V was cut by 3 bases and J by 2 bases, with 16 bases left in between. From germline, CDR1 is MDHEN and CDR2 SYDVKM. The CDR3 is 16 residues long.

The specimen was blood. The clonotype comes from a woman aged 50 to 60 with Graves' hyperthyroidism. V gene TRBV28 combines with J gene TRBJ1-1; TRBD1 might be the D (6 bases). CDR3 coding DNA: TGTGCCAGCAGTTTGGGGGGGACAAGGGGCAACACTGAAGCTTTCTTT. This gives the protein CASSLGGTRGNTEAFF.